This paragraph covers one T cell receptor (beta chain) sequence. This clone occurred a few times. No clone much larger than this one lies a single base away; base qualities are absent. The CDR3 measures 15 amino acids from cysteine to phenylalanine. Only the CDR3 part of the read is kept: 45 bases, read in frame from the first base. V is shortened by 3 bases, J by 4 bases, and the region joining them spans 15 bases. The CDR1 and CDR2 encoded by the germline V gene (reference sequence) are LNHDA and SQIVND. The data originate from a study of CD8 T cell repertoires and influenza (dated by TCRdb to 2016 to 2017). Background for the entire study: The cohort consisted of two middle-aged donors plus four healthy influenza A-immune young adults aged 18 to 29. The study used next-generation sequencing of both TCRalpha and TCRbeta chains to profile the M1-restricted CD8 T cell repertoire of over five healthy donors. Study-level results and caveats: In every donor, TRBV19 was the dominant gene in the M1-specific TCRbeta repertoire, making up roughly 57.1% to 90% of sequences. An average of approximately 430 unique M1-specific TCRbeta clonotypes (range about 140-1,000) was carried per donor, suggesting that repertoire diversity was underestimated by earlier methods. Only about half of M1-specific TCRs had the canonical 11-mer xRSx CDR3beta motif, whereas a 10-mer xGxY motif accounted for approximately 10%. Sequence abundance could be biased by the use of cDNA templates through expression, reverse transcription or PCR, although unique clonotype numbers would not be affected. Although in vitro expansion could skew the repertoire, a comparison of 18 TRBV families before and after expansion found no significant skewing.

CD8 T cells were restimulated weekly for roughly three weeks with peptide-pulsed (approximately 1 uM) irradiated TAP-deficient T2 cells. Prior influenza exposure was inferred on the basis of donor age and of positive M1 tetramer staining, which was seen in every donor. Every 3 to 4 days, the cultures were fed with AIM-V medium supplemented with human serum, MLA-144 supernatant and recombinant IL-2. Peripheral blood mononuclear cells were obtained from fresh blood samples by Ficoll Paque Plus density separation. Positive selection with human CD8 MicroBeads was used to enrich CD8 T cells from the PBMCs. M1 dextramer-positive CD8 T cells were FACS-sorted from the expanded cultures and lysed for RNA isolation. The RNeasy Mini kit was used to extract total RNA, and the SuperScript VILO kit was used to synthesize cDNA from about 100-300 ng RNA. CDR3 regions were amplified using multiplexed V- and J-gene primers that were designed to reduce differential amplification bias. The immunoSEQ platform was used for CDR3 amplification and high-throughput sequencing of TCRalpha and TCRbeta. The original pipeline was this. Sequencing data were analyzed with immunoSEQ Analyzer 2.0, including V gene frequency, CDR3 length and V/J pairing. Only productive rearrangements without stop codons were retained for repertoire analyses. Clonotype diversity per donor was quantified with Shannon and Simpson diversity indices. IMGT conventions were followed for CDR3 definitions, and WebLogo sequence logos were used to visualize conserved CDR3 motifs. Gene-usage abundance was also recomputed from unique clonotype counts to limit the effect of sequence-frequency bias. Imported from immuneACCESS, the table was reduced by TCRdb to in-frame sequences with V and J called. These copies leave out some clones; in studies compared against another copy, an unresolved V gene accounts for under half, and the cause of the remainder is not known. V and J calls and clone size are copied from that table; D and trimming were computed from the DNA. Across this sample there are fewer than 200 clones, with under 25% seen only once. 38% of the sample comes from the top ten.

Sequenced sample: M1 dextramer-binding CD8+ T cells from cultured PBMCs. Interpreted using the paper, the cell subset or site label stands for: CD8 T cells sorted as dextramer-positive for the influenza matrix M1 58-66 peptide. The receptor comes from a person aged 18 to 30 in good health. Recombination linked TRBV19 to TRBJ1-1, with TRBD1 tentatively as D gene (5 bases match). The DNA sequence reads TGTGCCAGTAGTATTTTTTCGGCCGGGGGCACTGAAGCTTTCTTT. Its protein is CASSIFSAGGTEAFF.